A single sample is the source of the 2 T cell receptor beta chains below, sequenced in a study of T cell repertoires in aging, cancer and after chemotherapy. Amplification of TCR beta used genomic DNA extracted from peripheral blood. TRB rearrangements spanning V, D and J were amplified using mixed TRB-A/B primers. Via MiXCR, TCRdb re-called the multiplex PCR reads, giving one row per CDR3 protein. The sample comprises hundreds of distinct CDR3 sequences, more than 20% of which are singletons, and around 40% rests with the top ten. Sequenced input: blood. The receptors come from a human donor with a blood cancer.

This clonotype counts as large. The chain couples TRBV18 to TRBJ2-1, with 10 bases identical to TRBD2. Trimming cost V 3 bases and J 4 bases; bases outside gene matches: 6. CDR1 and CDR2 from the germline V gene are KGHSH and LQKENI. This CDR3 spans 16 amino acids. CDR3 sequence reads: CASSPPGLAYYNEQFF. DNA for the CDR3: TGTGCCAGCTCACCCCCGGGACTAGCGTATTACAATGAGCAGTTCTTC.

The genes are TRBV28 and TRBJ2-1; perhaps TRBD2 as D (6 bases). Looked up from germline, CDR1 is MDHEN and CDR2 is SYDVKM. V lost 4 bases and J 3 bases, leaving 16 bases between the germline ends. The CDR3 has 16 amino acids. The CDR3 sequence is CASSSQRLGLYNEQFF. CDR3 in DNA: TGTGCCAGCAGTTCCCAACGACTAGGTCTCTACAATGAGCAGTTCTTC.